This T cell receptor beta chain was profiled in a study of spatial heterogeneity in lung cancer (dated by TCRdb to about 2019). Some background on the complete study: Beta-chain transcripts were consistently detected in greater numbers than alpha-chain transcripts, which likely reflects a higher abundance of beta-chain transcripts. In the raw uncorrected reads, each unique combination of TCR and UMI appeared on average more than ten times. In non-small cell lung cancer, the study made a quantitative comparison of TCR alpha and beta repertoires among multiple tumor regions, matched nontumor lung and blood. Nonsynonymous mutation counts, determined by whole-exome sequencing of tumor tissue, were related to features of the TCR repertoire. At surgery, 200 or so tumor regions, roughly 63 matched nontumor lung samples and 45 to 60 PBMC samples were TCR-sequenced for both alpha and beta chains. On the study overall, not on this receptor specifically: Confirming at a functional level the hypothesis that regional TCRs recognize regional mutations was considered to require additional single-cell paired TCR alpha and beta sequencing. Ubiquitous expanded tumor TCRs were detected in blood more often at tumor resection than at routine follow-up.

What the time point label conveys for this sample: sample taken at primary tumor resection. Without any cell sorting, TCR sequencing was performed on whole RNA extracted either from tumor and nontumor lung tissue or from cryopreserved PBMC samples. Samples were obtained from about 75 patients with early-stage, untreated non-small cell lung cancer from the lung TRACERx cohort. A patient was chosen for TCR sequencing only when enough RNA was available from at least two tumor regions. Libraries were prepared through 5' RACE. The sample was run on a NextSeq 500. To allow correction of PCR and sequencing errors, the TCR library protocol tagged every TCR cDNA molecule with a unique molecular identifier. Per the original workflow: TCR identification, UMI-based error correction and CDR3 extraction were performed with Decombinator tools. Expanded TCRs were defined as those above a frequency of 2 per 1,000, corresponding to the top 1% of the tumor frequency distribution. Renyi diversity was computed with the R vegan package after each repertoire had been subsampled 100 times to 5,000 TCRs. CDR3 similarity networks were built from amino acid triplet string-kernel similarity, connecting CDR3s with pairwise similarity above 0.82. TCRdb passed the public sequencing reads through fastp at Q25 and MiXCR, retaining productive beta sequences. Rows matching on CDR3 protein sequence are summarized as one entry with the most common DNA and genes. TCRdb's processing, not the study's, gives the V and J calls here. Recorded for this sample are around 41,000 distinct CDR3 sequences; 6.5% to 8.5% of them occurred a single time. The ten largest make up around 42% of the sample.

This clonotype was detected a few times. Its antigen is not yet known. Per-nucleotide qualities are absent, and no much larger clonotype sits a single base away. V loses 6 bases at its end and J loses 4 bases; junction bases beyond the gene matches: 5. The CDR3 starts with the cysteine, ends with the phenylalanine, and has 13 residues. Just CDR3 DNA is preserved here, 39 bases in frame from base 1. Looking up the germline V gene (reference sequence) yields CDR1 SEHNR and CDR2 FQNEAQ. This chain joins TRBV7-9 to TRBJ1-1; 7 junctional bases match TRBD1. The sequence came from a female donor with early-stage non-small cell lung cancer. Sequencing used PBMCs, obtained at surgery. Here the CDR3 is given as CASRQTGITEAFF. The nucleotide sequence is given as TGTGCCAGCAGGCAGACAGGGATCACTGAAGCTTTCTTT.